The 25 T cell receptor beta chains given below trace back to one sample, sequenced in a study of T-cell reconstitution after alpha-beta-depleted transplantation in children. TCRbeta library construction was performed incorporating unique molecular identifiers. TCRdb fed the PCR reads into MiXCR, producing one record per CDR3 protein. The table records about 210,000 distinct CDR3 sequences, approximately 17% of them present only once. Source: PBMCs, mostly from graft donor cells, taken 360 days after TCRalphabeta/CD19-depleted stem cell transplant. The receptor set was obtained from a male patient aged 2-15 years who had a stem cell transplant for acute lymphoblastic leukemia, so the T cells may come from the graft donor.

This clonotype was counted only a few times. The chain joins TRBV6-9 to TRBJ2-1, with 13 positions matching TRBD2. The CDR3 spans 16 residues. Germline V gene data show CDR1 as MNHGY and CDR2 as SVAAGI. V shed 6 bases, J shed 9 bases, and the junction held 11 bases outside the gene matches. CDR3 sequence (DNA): TGTGCCAGCAGCTCAGCTGGACTAGCGGGGGCCGGTGAGCAGTTCTTC. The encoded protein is CASSSAGLAGAGEQFF.

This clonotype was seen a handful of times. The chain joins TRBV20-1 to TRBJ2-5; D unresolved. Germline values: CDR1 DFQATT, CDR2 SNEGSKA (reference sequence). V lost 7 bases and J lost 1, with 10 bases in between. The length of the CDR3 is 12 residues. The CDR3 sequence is CSVQWGQETQYF. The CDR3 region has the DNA TGCAGTGTGCAATGGGGCCAAGAGACCCAGTACTTC.

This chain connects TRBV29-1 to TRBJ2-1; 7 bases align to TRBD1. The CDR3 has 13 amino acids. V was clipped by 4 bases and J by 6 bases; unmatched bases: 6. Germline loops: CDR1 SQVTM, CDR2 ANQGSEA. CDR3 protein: CSVGLHRGNEQFF. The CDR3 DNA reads TGCAGCGTTGGCCTCCACAGGGGCAATGAGCAGTTCTTC.

CDR3 nucleotides: TGCGCCAGCAGCCAAGAGGGACAGGGCTACAATGAGCAGTTCTTC. Translated, it gives CASSQEGQGYNEQFF. This chain connects TRBV4-3 to TRBJ2-1, with 9 bases fitting TRBD1. This CDR3 is built from 15 residues. The V gene end was trimmed by 0 bases and the J gene end by 3 bases; junction bases not matched to a gene: 0. Germline loops: CDR1 LGHNA, CDR2 YSLEER.

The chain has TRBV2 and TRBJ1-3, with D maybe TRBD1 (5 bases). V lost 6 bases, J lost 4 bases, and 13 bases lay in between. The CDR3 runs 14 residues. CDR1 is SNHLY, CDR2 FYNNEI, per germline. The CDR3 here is CASSAGTLGNTIYF. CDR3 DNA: TGTGCCAGCAGCGCCGGGACCCTAGGAAACACCATATATTTT.

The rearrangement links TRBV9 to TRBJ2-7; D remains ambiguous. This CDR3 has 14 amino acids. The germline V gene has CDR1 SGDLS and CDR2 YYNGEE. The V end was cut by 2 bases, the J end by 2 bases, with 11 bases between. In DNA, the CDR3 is TGTGCCAGCAGCGTTGTTCCTTCGACCTACGAGCAGTACTTC. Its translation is CASSVVPSTYEQYF.

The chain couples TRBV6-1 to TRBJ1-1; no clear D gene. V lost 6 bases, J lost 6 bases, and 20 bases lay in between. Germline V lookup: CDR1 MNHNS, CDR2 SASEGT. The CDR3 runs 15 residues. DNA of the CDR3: TGTGCCAGCAGCCCCGGACCCGCTGGAGTTTCTGAAGCTTTCTTT. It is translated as CASSPGPAGVSEAFF.

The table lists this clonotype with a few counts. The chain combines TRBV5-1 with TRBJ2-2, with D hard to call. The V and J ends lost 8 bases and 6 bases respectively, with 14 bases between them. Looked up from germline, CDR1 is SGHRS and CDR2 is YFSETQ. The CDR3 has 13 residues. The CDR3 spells CASRTPVSGELFF. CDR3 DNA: TGCGCCAGTAGGACCCCCGTCTCCGGGGAGCTGTTTTTT. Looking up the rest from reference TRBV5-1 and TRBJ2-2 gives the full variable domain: KAGVTQTPRYLIKTRGQQVTLSCSPISGHRSVSWYQQTPGQGLQFLFEYFSETQRNKGNFPGRFSGRQFSNSRSEMNVSTLELGDSALYLCASRTPVSGELFFGEGSRLTVL.

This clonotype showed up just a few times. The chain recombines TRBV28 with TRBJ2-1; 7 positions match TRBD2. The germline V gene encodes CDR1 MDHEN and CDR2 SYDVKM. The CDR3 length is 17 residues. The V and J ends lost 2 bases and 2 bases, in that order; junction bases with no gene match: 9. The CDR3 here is CASSLGPNGGTYNEQFF. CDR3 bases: TGTGCCAGCAGTTTAGGTCCGAACGGGGGGACCTACAATGAGCAGTTCTTC.

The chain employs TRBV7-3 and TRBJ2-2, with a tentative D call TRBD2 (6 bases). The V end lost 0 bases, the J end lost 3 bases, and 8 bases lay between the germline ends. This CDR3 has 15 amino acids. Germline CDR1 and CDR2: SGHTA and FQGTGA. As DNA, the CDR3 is TGTGCCAGCAGCTTAACGGGGGGTGACACCGGGGAGCTGTTTTTT. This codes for CASSLTGGDTGELFF.

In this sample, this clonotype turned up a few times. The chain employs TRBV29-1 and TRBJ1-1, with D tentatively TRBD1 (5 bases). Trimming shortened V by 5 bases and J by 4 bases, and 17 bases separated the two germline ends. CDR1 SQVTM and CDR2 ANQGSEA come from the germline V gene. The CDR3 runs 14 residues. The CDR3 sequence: CSVSGAVEGTEAFF. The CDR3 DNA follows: TGCAGCGTTAGCGGGGCCGTTGAGGGCACTGAAGCTTTCTTT. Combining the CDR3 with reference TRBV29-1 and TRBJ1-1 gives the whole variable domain SAVISQKPSRDICQRGTSLTIQCQVDSQVTMMFWYRQQPGQSLTLIATANQGSEATYESGFVIDKFPISRPNLTFSTLTVSNMSPEDSSIYLCSVSGAVEGTEAFFGQGTRLTVV.

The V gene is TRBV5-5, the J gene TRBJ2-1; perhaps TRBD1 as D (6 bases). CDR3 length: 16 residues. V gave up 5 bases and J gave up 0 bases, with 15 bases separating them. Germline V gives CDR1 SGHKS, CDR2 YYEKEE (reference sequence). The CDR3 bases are TGTGCCAGCAGTTATTCGGGACACCTCTCCTACAATGAGCAGTTCTTC. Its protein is CASSYSGHLSYNEQFF.

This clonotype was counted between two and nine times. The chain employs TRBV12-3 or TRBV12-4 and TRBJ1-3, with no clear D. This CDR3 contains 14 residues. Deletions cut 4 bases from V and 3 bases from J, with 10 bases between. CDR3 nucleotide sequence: TGTGCCAGCAGTTCTATGGCTTTTGGAAACACCATATATTTT. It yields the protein CASSSMAFGNTIYF.

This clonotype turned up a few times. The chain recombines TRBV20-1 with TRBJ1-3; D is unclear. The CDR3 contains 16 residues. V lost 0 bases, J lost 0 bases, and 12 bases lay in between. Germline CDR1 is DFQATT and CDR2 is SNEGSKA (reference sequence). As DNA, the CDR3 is TGCAGTGCTAGAGATCTGGGAGGAAGCTCTGGAAACACCATATATTTT. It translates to CSARDLGGSSGNTIYF.

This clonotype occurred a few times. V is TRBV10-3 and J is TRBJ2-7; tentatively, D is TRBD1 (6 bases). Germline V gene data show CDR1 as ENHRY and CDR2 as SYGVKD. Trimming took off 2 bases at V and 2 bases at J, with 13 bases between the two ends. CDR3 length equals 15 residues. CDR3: CAISERTVFPYEQYF. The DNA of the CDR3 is TGTGCCATCAGTGAGCGGACAGTTTTTCCCTACGAGCAGTACTTC.

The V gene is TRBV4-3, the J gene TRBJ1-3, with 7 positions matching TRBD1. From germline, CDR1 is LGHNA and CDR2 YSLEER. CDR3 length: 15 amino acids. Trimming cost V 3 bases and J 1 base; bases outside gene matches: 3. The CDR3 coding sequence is TGCGCCAGCAGCCAGCAACAGGGGTCTGGAAACACCATATATTTT. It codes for CASSQQQGSGNTIYF.

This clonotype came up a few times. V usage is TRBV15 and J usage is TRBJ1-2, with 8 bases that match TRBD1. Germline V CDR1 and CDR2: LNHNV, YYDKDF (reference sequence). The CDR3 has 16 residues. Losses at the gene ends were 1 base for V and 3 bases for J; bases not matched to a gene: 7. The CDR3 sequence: CATSRGRSTGDYGYTF. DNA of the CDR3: TGTGCCACCAGCAGAGGCCGATCGACAGGGGACTATGGCTACACCTTC.

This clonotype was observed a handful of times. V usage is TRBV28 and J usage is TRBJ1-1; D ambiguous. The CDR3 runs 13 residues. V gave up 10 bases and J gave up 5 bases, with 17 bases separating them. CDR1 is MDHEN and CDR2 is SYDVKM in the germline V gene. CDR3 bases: TGTGCCACCACCGAAGCGGCTTATACTGAAGCTTTCTTT. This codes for CATTEAAYTEAFF. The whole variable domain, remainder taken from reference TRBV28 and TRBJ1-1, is DVKVTQSSRYLVKRTGEKVFLECVQDMDHENMFWYRQDPGLGLRLIYFSYDVKMKEKGDIPEGYSVSREKKERFSLILESASTNQTSMYLCATTEAAYTEAFFGQGTRLTVV.

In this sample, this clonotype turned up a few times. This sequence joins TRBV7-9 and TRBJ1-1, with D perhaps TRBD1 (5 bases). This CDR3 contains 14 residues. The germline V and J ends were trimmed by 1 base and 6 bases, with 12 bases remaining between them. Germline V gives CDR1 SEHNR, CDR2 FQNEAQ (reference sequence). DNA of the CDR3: TGTGCCAGCAGCTTAGTGGGGCGAAAGGCTGAAGCTTTCTTT. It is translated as CASSLVGRKAEAFF. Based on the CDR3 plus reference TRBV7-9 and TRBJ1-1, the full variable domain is DTGVSQNPRHKITKRGQNVTFRCDPISEHNRLYWYRQTLGQGPEFLTYFQNEAQLEKSRLLSDRFSAERPKGSFSTLEIQRTEQGDSAMYLCASSLVGRKAEAFFGQGTRLTVV.

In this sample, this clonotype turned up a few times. CDR3 DNA: TGTGCCAGCAGTTTCGACCACAACCTGGGCACTGAAGCTTTCTTT. Protein product: CASSFDHNLGTEAFF. This chain connects TRBV12-3 or TRBV12-4 to TRBJ1-1, with D uncertain. The CDR3 covers 15 residues. Between the trimmed V and J ends, which lost 3 bases and 4 bases, there was a span of 15 bases.

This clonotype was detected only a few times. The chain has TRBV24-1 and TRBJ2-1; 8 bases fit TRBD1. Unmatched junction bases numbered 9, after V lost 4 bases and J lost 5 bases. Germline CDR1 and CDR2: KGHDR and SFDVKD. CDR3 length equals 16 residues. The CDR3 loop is CATSERQGSWNNEQFF. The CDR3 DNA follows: TGTGCCACCAGTGAAAGACAGGGGTCCTGGAACAATGAGCAGTTCTTC.

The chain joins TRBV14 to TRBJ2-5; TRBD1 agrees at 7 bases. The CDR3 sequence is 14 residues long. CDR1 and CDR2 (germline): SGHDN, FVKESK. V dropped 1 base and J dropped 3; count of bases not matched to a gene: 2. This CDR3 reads CASSQGQGKETQYF. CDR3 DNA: TGTGCCAGCAGCCAAGGACAGGGAAAAGAGACCCAGTACTTC.

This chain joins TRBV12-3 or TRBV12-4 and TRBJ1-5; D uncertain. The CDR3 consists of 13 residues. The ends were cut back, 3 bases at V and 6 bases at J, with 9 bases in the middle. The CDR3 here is CASSFVHRQPQHF. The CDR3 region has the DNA TGTGCCAGCAGTTTCGTCCATCGTCAGCCCCAGCATTTT.

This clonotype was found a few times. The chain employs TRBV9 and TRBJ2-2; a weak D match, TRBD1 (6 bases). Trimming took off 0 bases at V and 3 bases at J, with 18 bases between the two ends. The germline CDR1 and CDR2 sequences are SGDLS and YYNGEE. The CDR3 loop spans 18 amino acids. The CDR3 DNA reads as TGTGCCAGCAGCGTAGTCCCCCAGGGGTTCAAGGACACCGGGGAGCTGTTTTTT. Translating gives CASSVVPQGFKDTGELFF.

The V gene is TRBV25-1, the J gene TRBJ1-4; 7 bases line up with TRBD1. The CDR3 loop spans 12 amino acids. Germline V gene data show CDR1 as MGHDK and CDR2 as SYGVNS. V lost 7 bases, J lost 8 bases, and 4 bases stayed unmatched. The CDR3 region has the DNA TGTGCCAGCACAGGGGGGCGGGAAAAACTGTTTTTT. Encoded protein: CASTGGREKLFF.